The present T cell receptor (beta chain) was sequenced within a study of siplizumab effects on memory and regulatory T cells (dated by TCRdb to between 2017 and 2020). For the study in its entirety: The study looked at the effect of siplizumab, an anti-CD2 antibody, on alloreactive T-cell subsets in allogeneic mixed lymphocyte reactions made from human PBMCs. Results the study describes overall, beyond this receptor: About 80-97% of proliferating CD4+ or CD8+ clones could not be given a naive or memory phenotype. No functional confirmation was obtained for the suppressive function of proliferating Tregs from siplizumab cultures. Unstimulated naive T cells appeared more diverse than memory T cells, and naive cells seemed to contribute substantially to the alloresponse. The cumulative frequency of alloreactive sequences traceable to unstimulated CD4+ memory T cells was significantly reduced by siplizumab. In reactions with siplizumab, an average of about 62% of mappable alloreactive CD4+ clones were Treg-derived, compared with 25% to 30% in control reactions. Because sequences at frequencies below about 10^-5 were poorly captured, only a minor fraction of alloreactive clones could be mapped back to unstimulated subsets.

Libraries were built with the immunoSEQ multiplex PCR assay. The deep sequencing platform assayed approximately 100,000 TCR templates per sample. Genomic DNA extracted from sorted T cells was used for TCRbeta CDR3 sequencing. As for how the authors treated the data: The R programming language was used for clonal analysis of the TCRbeta CDR3 data. Comparing unstimulated samples against CFSE-low samples taken after the reaction was how alloreactive CD4+ and CD8+ clones were defined. Regulatory or non-regulatory origin of alloreactive CD4+ clones was assigned by matching sequences to the sorted unstimulated Treg and non-Treg repertoires. This is the immuneACCESS table as TCRdb keeps it, with only in-frame sequences that have V and J called. A part of the clones is gone; compared with another copy, unresolved V genes explain less than half, and the rest is unexplained. V and J calls and clone size come straight from that table; D and trimming were deduced from the DNA. In all, the sample holds thousands of clones, and 60% to 75% of those were seen once. The top ten clonotypes cover around 67% of the sample.

In a few donor pairs, further sequencing was done on unstimulated CD8+ naive, CD4+ memory, CD8+ TEMRA, CD4+ naive and CD8+ effector memory subsets. Sorted unstimulated T cells and proliferating T cells recovered from mixed lymphocyte reactions were subjected to TCRbeta CDR3 sequencing. Fresh whole blood from nine to eleven HLA-typed healthy donors was used to isolate PBMCs. The CDR3 measures 16 amino acids from cysteine to phenylalanine. Of the read, only the CDR3 DNA is kept; its 48 bases are in frame from base 1. V sheds 6 bases and J sheds 4 bases, leaving 21 bases between their ends. In the germline V gene, CDR1 corresponds to MRHNA and CDR2 to SNTAGT. Comments on this clone: Its cognate antigen has yet to be identified. No per-base quality is available; no much larger clone lies one base away.

The receptor was derived from a human donor in good health. This chain joins TRBV6-4 to TRBJ1-2, with TRBD1 perhaps the D gene, on 5 matching bases. The sample comprised effector memory CD8+ T cells sorted from blood. The sample's cell subset or site, from its label and the paper: unstimulated CD8+ effector memory T cells. The DNA is as follows: TGTGCCAGCAGCCACCGGGGGGGGTTGAAAACCTATGGCTACACCTTC. This codes for CASSHRGGLKTYGYTF.